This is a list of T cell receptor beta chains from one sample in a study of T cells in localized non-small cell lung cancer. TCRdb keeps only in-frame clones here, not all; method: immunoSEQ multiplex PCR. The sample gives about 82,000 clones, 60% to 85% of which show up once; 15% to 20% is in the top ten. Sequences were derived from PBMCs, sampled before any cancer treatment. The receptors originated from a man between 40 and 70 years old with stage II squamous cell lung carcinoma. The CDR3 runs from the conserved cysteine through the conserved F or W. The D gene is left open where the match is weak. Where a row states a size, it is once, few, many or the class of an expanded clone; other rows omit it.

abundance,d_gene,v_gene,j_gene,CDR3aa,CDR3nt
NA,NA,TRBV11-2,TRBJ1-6,CASSLGYRDNYNSPLHF,TGTGCCAGCAGCTTGGGTTACCGGGACAACTATAATTCACCCCTCCACTTT
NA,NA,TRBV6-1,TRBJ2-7,CASTLGGATYEQYF,TGTGCCAGCACCTTGGGGGGGGCCACCTACGAGCAGTACTTC
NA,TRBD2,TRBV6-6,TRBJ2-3,CASSQGLAGADTQYF,TGTGCCAGCAGTCAGGGACTAGCGGGGGCAGATACGCAGTATTTT
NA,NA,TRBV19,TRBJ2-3,CASSIGWRGRRNTDTQYF,TGTGCCAGTAGTATAGGCTGGCGGGGTCGGCGTAACACAGATACGCAGTATTTT
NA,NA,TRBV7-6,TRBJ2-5,CASSSQGGGQETQYF,TGTGCCAGCAGCTCCCAGGGGGGGGGCCAAGAGACCCAGTACTTC
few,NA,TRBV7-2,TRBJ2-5,CASSLSGTQYF,TGTGCCAGCAGCCTATCGGGGACCCAGTACTTC
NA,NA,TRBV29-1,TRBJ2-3,CSVEGGAGGDTQYF,TGCAGCGTTGAAGGGGGCGCCGGCGGAGATACGCAGTATTTT
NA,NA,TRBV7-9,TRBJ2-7,CASSLEDKYEQYF,TGTGCCAGCAGCTTAGAAGACAAATACGAGCAGTACTTC
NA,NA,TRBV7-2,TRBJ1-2,CASRREGSYGYTF,TGTGCCAGCAGAAGGGAGGGGAGCTATGGCTACACCTTC
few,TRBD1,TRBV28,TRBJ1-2,CASSLTGFGYTF,TGTGCCAGCAGTTTGACAGGGTTTGGCTACACCTTC
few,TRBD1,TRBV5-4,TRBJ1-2,CASSLAGTGGGYTF,TGTGCCAGCAGCTTGGCGGGGACAGGGGGCGGCTACACCTTC